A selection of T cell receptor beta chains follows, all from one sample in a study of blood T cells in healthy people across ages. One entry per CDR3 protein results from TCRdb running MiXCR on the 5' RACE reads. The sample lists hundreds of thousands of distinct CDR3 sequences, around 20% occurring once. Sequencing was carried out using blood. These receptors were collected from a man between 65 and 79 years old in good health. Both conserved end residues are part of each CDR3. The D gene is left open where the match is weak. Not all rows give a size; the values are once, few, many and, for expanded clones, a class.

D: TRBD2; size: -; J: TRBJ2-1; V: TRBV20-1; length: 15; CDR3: CSATGGRAGGNEQFF; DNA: TGCAGTGCTACGGGCGGGAGGGCCGGGGGCAATGAGCAGTTCTTC
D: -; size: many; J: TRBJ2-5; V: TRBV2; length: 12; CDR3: CASSVIGETQYF; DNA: TGTGCCAGCAGTGTCATCGGGGAGACCCAGTACTTC
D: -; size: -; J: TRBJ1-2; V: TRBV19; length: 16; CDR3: CASAPPRDNFNYGYTF; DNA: TGTGCCAGCGCCCCTCCCCGGGACAACTTCAACTATGGCTACACCTTC
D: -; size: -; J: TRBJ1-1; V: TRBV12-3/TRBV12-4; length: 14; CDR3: CASSLRQINTEAFF; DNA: TGTGCCAGCAGTTTAAGGCAGATAAACACTGAAGCTTTCTTT
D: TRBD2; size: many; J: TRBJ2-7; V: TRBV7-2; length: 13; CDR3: CASSRTSEYEQYF; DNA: TGTGCCAGCAGCCGGACTAGCGAGTACGAGCAGTACTTC
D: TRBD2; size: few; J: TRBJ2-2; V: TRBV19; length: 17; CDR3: CASTGLAGGPESGELFF; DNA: TGTGCCAGTACAGGGCTAGCGGGAGGGCCAGAAAGCGGGGAGCTGTTTTTT
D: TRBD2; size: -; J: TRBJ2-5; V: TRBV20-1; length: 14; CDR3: CSARSSGGRETQYF; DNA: TGCAGTGCGCGTTCTAGCGGTGGCCGGGAGACCCAGTACTTC
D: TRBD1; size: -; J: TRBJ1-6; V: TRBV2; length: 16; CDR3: CASNGSGGRFSSPLHF; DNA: TGTGCCAGCAATGGATCAGGGGGCCGTTTCTCTTCACCCCTCCACTTT
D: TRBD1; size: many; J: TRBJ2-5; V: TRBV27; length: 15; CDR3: CASSLWGQGASEQYF; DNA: TGTGCCAGCAGTTTATGGGGTCAGGGGGCGTCTGAGCAGTACTTC
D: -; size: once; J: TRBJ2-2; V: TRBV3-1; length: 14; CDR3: CASSQEWGDGELFF; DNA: TGTGCCAGCAGCCAAGAGTGGGGTGACGGGGAGCTGTTTTTT
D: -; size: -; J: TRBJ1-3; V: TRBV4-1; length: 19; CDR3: CASSQEAPSNRGSGNTIYF; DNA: TGCGCCAGCAGCCAAGAAGCCCCATCCAACCGGGGATCTGGAAACACCATATATTTT
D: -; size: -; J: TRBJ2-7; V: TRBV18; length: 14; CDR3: CASSPPATSYEQYF; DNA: TGTGCCAGCTCACCTCCGGCAACCTCCTACGAGCAGTACTTC
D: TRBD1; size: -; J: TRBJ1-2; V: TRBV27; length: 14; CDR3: CASSHRDRARGYTF; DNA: TGTGCCAGCAGCCACCGGGACAGGGCACGGGGCTACACCTTC
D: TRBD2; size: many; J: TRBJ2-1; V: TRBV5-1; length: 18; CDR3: CASSFVSSGTSSYNEQFF; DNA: TGCGCCAGCAGCTTCGTTTCTAGCGGGACCAGCTCCTACAATGAGCAGTTCTTC
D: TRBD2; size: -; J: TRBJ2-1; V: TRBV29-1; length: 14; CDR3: CSVRLAGWVNGQFF; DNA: TGCAGCGTCCGACTAGCGGGATGGGTGAATGGGCAGTTCTTC
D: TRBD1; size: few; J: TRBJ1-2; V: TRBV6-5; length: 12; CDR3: CASSYDREGYTF; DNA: TGTGCCAGCAGTTACGACAGGGAAGGCTACACCTTC
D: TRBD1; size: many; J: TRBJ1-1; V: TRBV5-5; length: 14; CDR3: CASSPGTGDTEAFF; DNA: TGCGCCAGCAGCCCTGGGACAGGGGACACTGAAGCTTTCTTT
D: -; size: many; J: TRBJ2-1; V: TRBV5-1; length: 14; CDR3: CASSFGSTYNEQFF; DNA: TGCGCCAGCAGCTTCGGCAGTACCTACAATGAGCAGTTCTTC
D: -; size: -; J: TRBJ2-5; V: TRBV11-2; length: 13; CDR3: CASNMGGGETQYF; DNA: TGTGCCAGCAACATGGGGGGAGGAGAGACCCAGTACTTC
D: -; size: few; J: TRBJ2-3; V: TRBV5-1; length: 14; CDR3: CASSLEQSTDTQYF; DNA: TGCGCCAGCAGCTTGGAGCAGAGCACAGATACGCAGTATTTT
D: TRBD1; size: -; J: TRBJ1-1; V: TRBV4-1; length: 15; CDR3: CASSRSQGQGFGAFF; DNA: TGCGCCAGCAGCCGGTCCCAGGGACAGGGGTTCGGAGCTTTCTTT
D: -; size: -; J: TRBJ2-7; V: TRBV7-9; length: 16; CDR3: CASSSRTSGGLYEQYF; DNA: TGTGCCAGCAGCTCGAGGACTAGTGGGGGCCTCTACGAGCAGTACTTC
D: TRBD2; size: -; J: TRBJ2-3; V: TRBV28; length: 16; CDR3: CASRLGRAGGSDTQYF; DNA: TGTGCCAGCAGGTTAGGACGGGCGGGAGGATCAGATACGCAGTATTTT
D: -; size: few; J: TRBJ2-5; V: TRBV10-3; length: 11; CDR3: CAIGAGETQYF; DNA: TGTGCCATCGGGGCGGGGGAGACCCAGTACTTC
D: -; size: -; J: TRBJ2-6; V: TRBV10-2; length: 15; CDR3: CASSRDIPGANVLTF; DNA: TGCGCCAGCAGTCGGGATATCCCTGGGGCCAACGTCCTGACTTTC
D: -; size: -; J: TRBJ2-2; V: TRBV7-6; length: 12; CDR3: CASGWGSGELFF; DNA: TGTGCCAGTGGATGGGGTTCCGGGGAGCTGTTTTTT
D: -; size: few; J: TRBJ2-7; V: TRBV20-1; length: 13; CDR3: CGARHGTMDEQYF; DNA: TGCGGTGCTAGGCACGGGACAATGGACGAGCAGTACTTC
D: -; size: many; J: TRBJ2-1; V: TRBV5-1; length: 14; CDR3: CASSLQSSYNEQFF; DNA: TGTGCCAGCAGTCTACAGAGCTCCTACAATGAGCAGTTCTTC
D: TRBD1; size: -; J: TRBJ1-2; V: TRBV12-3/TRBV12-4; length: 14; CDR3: CASRTQQGDYGYTF; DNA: TGTGCCAGCAGAACTCAACAGGGGGACTATGGCTACACCTTC
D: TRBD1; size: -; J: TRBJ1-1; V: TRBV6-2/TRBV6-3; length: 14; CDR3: CTSSGQGANTEAFF; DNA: TGTACCAGCAGTGGACAGGGGGCGAACACTGAAGCTTTCTTT
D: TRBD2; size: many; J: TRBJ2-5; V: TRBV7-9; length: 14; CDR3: CASGASGSQETQYF; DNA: TGTGCCAGCGGTGCTAGCGGATCGCAAGAGACCCAGTACTTC
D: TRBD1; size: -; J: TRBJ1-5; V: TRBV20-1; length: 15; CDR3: CSAIGQGAGNQPQHF; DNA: TGCAGTGCTATAGGACAGGGGGCCGGCAATCAGCCCCAGCATTTT
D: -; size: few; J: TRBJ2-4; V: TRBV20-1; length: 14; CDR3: CSARNRLAKNIQYF; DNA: TGCAGTGCTAGGAATAGGCTGGCCAAAAACATTCAGTACTTC
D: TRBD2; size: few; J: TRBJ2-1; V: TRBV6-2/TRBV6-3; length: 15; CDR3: CASSYDTSGSDEQFF; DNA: TGTGCCAGCAGTTACGATACTAGCGGGAGCGATGAGCAGTTCTTC
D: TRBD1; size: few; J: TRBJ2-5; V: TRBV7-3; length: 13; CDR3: CASAQGSQETQYF; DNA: TGTGCCAGCGCACAGGGGAGCCAAGAGACCCAGTACTTC
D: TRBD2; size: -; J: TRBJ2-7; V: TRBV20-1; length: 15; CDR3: CSAREGSGSSYEQYF; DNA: TGCAGTGCTAGAGAGGGTAGCGGGAGCTCCTACGAGCAGTACTTC
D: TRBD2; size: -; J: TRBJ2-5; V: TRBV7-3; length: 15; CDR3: CASSLGAGVMETQYF; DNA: TGTGCCAGCAGCTTAGGAGCGGGAGTAATGGAGACCCAGTACTTC
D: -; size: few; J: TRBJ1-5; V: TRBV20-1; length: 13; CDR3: CSASISSNQPQHF; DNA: TGCAGTGCTTCAATTTCAAGCAATCAGCCCCAGCATTTT
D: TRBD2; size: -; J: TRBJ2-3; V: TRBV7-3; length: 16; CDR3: CASSEQPSGITDTQYF; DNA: TGTGCCAGCAGCGAACAGCCTAGCGGGATCACAGATACGCAGTATTTT
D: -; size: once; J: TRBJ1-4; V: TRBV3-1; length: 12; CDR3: CASRNGVEKLFF; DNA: TGTGCCAGCAGAAACGGGGTTGAAAAACTGTTTTTT
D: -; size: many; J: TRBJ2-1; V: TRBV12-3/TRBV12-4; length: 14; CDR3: CASSLLGHGAEQFF; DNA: TGTGCCAGCAGTTTACTCGGCCACGGAGCTGAGCAGTTCTTC
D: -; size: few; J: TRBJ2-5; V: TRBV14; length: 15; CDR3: CASSQVTGRESAQYF; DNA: TGTGCCAGCAGCCAGGTAACAGGGCGAGAAAGCGCCCAGTACTTC
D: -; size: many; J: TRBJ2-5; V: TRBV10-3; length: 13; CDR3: CAISESGVETQYF; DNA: TGTGCCATCAGTGAGTCGGGGGTTGAGACCCAGTACTTC
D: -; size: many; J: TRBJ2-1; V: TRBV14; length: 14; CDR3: CASSQALTYNEQFF; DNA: TGTGCCAGCAGCCAAGCCCTCACCTACAATGAGCAGTTCTTC